Listed here is a single T cell receptor (beta chain). The sample is drawn from a study of blood T cell repertoires in COVID-19. As for the study in general: The United States, Italy and Spain supplied acute and convalescent COVID-19 samples. In each case, the material was cDNA or gDNA derived from T cells, B-cell-depleted T cells, or PBMCs.

The CDR3 totals 14 residues. Germline V CDR1 and CDR2: SGHTA, FQGNSA. V lost 5 bases to trimming and J lost 6 bases, with 14 bases between them. In the source study's methods: Cell counts per sample came from amplifying reference gene primers. Some clones are missing from TCRdb's copy, which holds only in-frame ones; the method was immunoSEQ multiplex PCR. The DNA was the basis for D and trimming; V, J and clone size are from that table. The table shows about 20,000 clones, with less than 95% occurring only once. This TCR was recovered from a human donor in a cohort sampled during active COVID-19. The sequenced sample consisted of peripheral blood. The rearrangement joins TRBV7-2 to TRBJ1-5; a weak D match, TRBD1 (5 bases). The CDR3 region has the DNA TGTGCCAGCAGCGGCAGGGTTTCGGGTCAGCCCCAGCATTTT. Its protein product is CASSGRVSGQPQHF.